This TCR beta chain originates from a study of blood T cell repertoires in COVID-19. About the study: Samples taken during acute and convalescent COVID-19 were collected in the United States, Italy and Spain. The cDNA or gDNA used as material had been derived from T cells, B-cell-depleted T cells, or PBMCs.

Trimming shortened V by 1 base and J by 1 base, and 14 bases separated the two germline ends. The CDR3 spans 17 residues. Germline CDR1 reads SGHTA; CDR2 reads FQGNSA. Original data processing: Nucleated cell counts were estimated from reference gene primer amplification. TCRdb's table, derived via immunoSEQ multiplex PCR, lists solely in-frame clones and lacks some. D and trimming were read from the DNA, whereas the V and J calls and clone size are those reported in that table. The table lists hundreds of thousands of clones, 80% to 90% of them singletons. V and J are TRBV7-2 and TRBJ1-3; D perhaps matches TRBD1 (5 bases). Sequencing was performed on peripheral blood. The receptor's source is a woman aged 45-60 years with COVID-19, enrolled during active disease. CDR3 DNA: TGTGCCAGCAGCTTAGGTGGCAGGGTGCTTTCTGGAAACACCATATATTTT. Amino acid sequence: CASSLGGRVLSGNTIYF.